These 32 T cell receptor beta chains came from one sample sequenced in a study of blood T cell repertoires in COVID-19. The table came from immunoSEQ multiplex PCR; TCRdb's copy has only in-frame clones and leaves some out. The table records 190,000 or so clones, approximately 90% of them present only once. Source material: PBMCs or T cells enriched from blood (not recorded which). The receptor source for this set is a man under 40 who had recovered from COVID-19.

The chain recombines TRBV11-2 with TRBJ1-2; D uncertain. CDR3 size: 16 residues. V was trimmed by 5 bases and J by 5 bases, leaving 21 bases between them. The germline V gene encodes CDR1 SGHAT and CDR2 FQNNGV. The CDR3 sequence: CASSPKSSGRLYGYTF. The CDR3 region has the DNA TGTGCCAGCAGCCCCAAGTCGTCAGGAAGGCTTTATGGCTACACCTTC.

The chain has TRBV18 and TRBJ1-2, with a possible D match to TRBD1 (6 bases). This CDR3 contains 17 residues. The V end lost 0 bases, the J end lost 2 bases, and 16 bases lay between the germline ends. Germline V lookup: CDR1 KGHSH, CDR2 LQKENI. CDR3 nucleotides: TGTGCCAGCTCACCACCGCTGGCAGGGGTTCCAAACTATGGCTACACCTTC. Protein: CASSPPLAGVPNYGYTF.

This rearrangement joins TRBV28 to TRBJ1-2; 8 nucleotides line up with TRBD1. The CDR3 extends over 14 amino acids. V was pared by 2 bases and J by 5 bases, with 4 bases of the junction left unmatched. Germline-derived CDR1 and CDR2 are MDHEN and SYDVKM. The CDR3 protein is CASSLMDRVYGYTF. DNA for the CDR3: TGTGCCAGCAGTTTAATGGACAGGGTTTATGGCTACACCTTC.

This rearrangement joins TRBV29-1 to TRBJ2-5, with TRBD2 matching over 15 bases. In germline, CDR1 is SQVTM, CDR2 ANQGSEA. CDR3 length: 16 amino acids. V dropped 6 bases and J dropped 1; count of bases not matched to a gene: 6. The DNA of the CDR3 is TGCAGCGTCGGGACTAGCGGGAGGAGGGGCCAAGAGACCCAGTACTTC. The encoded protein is CSVGTSGRRGQETQYF.

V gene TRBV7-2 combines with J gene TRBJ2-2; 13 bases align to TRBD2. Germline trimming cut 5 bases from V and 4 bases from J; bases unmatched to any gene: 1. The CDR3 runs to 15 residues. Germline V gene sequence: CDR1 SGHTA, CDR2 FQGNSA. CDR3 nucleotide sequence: TGTGCCAGCAGCCGGACTAGCGGGGGCACCGGGGAGCTGTTTTTT. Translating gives CASSRTSGGTGELFF.

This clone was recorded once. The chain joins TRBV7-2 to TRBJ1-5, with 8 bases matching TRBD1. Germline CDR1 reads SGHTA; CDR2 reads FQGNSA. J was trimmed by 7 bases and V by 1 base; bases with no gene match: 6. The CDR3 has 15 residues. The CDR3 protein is CASSLGGRGQQPQHF. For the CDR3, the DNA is TGTGCCAGCAGCTTAGGCGGCAGGGGGCAACAGCCCCAGCATTTT. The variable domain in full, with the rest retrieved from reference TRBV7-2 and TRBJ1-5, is GAGVSQSPSNKVTEKGKDVELRCDPISGHTALYWYRQSLGQGLEFLIYFQGNSAPDKSGLPSDRFSAERTGGSVSTLTIQRTQQEDSAVYLCASSLGGRGQQPQHFGDGTRLSIL.

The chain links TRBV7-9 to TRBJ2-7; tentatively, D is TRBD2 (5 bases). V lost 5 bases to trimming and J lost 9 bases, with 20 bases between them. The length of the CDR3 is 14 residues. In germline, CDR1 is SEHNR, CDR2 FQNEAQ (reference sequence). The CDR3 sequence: CASSPPSGAPGQYF. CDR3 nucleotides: TGTGCCAGCAGCCCGCCCAGCGGAGCTCCGGGGCAGTACTTC.

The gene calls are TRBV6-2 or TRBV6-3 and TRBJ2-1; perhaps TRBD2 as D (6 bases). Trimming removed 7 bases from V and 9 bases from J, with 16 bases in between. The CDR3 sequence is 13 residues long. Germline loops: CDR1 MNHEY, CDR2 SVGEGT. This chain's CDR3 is CASTPGLASEQFF. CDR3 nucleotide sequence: TGTGCCAGCACCCCCGGGCTAGCGAGTGAGCAGTTCTTC.

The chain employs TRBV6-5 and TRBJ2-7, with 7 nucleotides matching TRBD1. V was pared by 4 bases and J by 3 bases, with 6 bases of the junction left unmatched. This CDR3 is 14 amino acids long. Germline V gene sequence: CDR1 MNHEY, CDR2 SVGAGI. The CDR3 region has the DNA TGTGCCAGCAGTTGGTGGGGACAGCACTACGAGCAGTACTTC. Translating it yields CASSWWGQHYEQYF.

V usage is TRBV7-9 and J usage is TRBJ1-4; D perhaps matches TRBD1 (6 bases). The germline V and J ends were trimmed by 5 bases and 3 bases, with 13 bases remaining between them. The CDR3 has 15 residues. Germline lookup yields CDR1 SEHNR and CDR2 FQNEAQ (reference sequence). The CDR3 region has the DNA TGTGCCAGCAGCCACTTAGGGGGAGCTAATGAAAAACTGTTTTTT. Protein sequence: CASSHLGGANEKLFF.

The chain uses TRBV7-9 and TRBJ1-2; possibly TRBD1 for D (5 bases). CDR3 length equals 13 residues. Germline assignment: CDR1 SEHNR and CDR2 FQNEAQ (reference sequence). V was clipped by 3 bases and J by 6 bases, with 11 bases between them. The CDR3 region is CASSFSGFNGYTF. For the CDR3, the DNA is TGTGCCAGCAGCTTTTCAGGGTTTAATGGCTACACCTTC.

The CDR3 region has the DNA TGTGCCAGTAGTGACTGGGGGCTTGCTTCACCCCTCCACTTT. Protein product: CASSDWGLASPLHF. This chain connects TRBV19 to TRBJ1-6; the D gene is possibly TRBD1 (6 bases). CDR3 size: 14 residues. Trimming took off 5 bases at V and 9 bases at J, with 14 bases between the two ends. Germline CDR1 and CDR2: LNHDA and SQIVND (reference sequence).

The CDR3 loop reads CASSQSKGGVYGYTF. The CDR3 coding sequence is TGCGCCAGCAGCCAGTCAAAAGGTGGAGTATATGGCTACACCTTC. J is TRBJ1-2 and V is TRBV4-1; D gene uncertain. CDR1 MGHRA and CDR2 YSYEKL come from the germline V gene. Trimming took off 3 bases at V and 5 bases at J, with 16 bases between the two ends. This CDR3 is built from 15 residues.

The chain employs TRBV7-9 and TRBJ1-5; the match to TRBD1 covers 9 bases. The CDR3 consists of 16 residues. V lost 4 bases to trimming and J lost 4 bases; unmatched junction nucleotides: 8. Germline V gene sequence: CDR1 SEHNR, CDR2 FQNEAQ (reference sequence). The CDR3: CASSSSMTGGNQPQHF. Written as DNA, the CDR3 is TGTGCCAGCAGCTCTTCAATGACAGGGGGGAATCAGCCCCAGCATTTT. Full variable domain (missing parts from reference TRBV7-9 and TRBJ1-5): DTGVSQNPRHKITKRGQNVTFRCDPISEHNRLYWYRQTLGQGPEFLTYFQNEAQLEKSRLLSDRFSAERPKGSFSTLEIQRTEQGDSAMYLCASSSSMTGGNQPQHFGDGTRLSIL.

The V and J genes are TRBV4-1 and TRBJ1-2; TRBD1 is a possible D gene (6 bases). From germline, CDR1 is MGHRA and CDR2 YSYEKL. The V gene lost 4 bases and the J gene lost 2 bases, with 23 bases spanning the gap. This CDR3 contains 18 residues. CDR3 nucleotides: TGCGCCAGCAGCCCCCCTGGGCAGGGGCGACTTGGGAACTATGGCTACACCTTC. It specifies CASSPPGQGRLGNYGYTF.

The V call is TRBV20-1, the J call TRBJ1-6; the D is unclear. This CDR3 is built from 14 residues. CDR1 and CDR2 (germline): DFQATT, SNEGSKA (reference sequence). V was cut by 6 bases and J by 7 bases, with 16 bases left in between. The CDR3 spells CSASSPTLNSPLHF. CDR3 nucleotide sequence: TGCAGTGCGAGTTCCCCTACTTTAAATTCACCCCTCCACTTT.

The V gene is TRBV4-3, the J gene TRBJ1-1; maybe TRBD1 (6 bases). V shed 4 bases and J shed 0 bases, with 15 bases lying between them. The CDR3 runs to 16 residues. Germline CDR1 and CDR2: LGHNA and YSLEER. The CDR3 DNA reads TGCGCCAGCAGCCGGGCGACAGGCGTCATGAACACTGAAGCTTTCTTT. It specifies CASSRATGVMNTEAFF.

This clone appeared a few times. The CDR3 coding sequence is TGTGCCAGCTCAGCTACTGGGGCCAACGTCCTGACTTTC. Translating gives CASSATGANVLTF. This chain connects TRBV18 to TRBJ2-6; unclear D gene. V lost 5 bases and J lost 2, with 4 bases in between. Germline loops: CDR1 KGHSH, CDR2 LQKENI. The CDR3 has 13 residues.

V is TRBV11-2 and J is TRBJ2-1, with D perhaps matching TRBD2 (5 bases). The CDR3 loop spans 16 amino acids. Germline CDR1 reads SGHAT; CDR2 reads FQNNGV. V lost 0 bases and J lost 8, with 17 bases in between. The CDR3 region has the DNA TGTGCCAGCAGCTTAGAGACTTACCTTTCCGGGGATGAGCAGTTCTTC. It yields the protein CASSLETYLSGDEQFF.

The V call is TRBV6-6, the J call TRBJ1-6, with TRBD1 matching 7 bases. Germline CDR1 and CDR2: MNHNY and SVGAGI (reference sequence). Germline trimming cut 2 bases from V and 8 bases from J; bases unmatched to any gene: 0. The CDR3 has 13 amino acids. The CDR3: CASSYGTDSPLHF. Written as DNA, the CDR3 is TGTGCCAGCAGTTACGGGACAGATTCACCCCTCCACTTT.

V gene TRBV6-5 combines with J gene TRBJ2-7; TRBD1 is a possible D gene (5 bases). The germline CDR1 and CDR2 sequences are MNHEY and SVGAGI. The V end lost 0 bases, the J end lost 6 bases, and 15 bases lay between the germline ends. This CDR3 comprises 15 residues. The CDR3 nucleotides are TGTGCCAGCAGTTACTCCTCGACAGTCTTAGGCGAGCAGTACTTC. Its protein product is CASSYSSTVLGEQYF.

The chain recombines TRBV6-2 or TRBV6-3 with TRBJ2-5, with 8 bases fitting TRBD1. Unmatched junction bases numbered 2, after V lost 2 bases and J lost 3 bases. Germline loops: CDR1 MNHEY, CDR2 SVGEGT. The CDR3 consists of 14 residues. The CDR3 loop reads CASSYLDREETQYF. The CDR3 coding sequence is TGTGCCAGCAGTTACCTGGACAGGGAAGAGACCCAGTACTTC.

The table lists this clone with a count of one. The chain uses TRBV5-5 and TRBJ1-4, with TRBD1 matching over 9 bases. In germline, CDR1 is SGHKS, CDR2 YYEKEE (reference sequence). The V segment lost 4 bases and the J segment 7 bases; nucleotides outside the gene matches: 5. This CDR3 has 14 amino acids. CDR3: CASSPGQGLEKLFF. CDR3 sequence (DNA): TGTGCCAGCAGCCCGGGACAGGGTCTTGAAAAACTGTTTTTT.

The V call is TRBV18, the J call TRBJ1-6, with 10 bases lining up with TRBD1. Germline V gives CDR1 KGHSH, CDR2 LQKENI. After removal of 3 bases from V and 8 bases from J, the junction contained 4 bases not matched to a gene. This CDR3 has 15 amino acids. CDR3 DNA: TGTGCCAGCTCACCGACAGGGGGCGCGGATTCACCCCTCCACTTT. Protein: CASSPTGGADSPLHF. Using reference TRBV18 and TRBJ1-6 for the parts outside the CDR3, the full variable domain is NAGVMQNPRHLVRRRGQEARLRCSPMKGHSHVYWYRQLPEEGLKFMVYLQKENIIDESGMPKERFSAEFPKEGPSILRIQQVVRGDSAAYFCASSPTGGADSPLHFGNGTRLTVT.

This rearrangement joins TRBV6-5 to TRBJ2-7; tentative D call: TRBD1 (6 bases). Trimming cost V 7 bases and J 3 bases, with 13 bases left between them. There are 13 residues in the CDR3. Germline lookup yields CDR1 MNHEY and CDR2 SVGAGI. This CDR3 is CASNHGQYYEQYF. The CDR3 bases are TGTGCCAGCAACCACGGACAGTACTACGAGCAGTACTTC.

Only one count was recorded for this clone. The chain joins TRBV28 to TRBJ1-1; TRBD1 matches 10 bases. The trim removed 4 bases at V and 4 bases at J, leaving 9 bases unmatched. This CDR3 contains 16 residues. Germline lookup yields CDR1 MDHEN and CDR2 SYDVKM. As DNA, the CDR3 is TGTGCCAGCAGTTATCGACAGGGGGCGTTAGGCACTGAAGCTTTCTTT. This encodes CASSYRQGALGTEAFF.

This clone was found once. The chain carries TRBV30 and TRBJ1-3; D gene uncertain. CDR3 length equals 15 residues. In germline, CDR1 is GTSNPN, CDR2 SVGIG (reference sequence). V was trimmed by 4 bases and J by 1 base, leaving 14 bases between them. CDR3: CAWTYAGYSGNTIYF. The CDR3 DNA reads TGTGCCTGGACCTATGCGGGATATTCTGGAAACACCATATATTTT.

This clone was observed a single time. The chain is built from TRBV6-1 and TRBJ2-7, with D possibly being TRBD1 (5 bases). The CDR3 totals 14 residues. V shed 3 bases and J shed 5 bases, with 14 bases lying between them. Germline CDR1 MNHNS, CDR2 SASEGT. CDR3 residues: CASSEIQGIDEQYF. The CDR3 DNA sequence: TGTGCCAGCAGTGAGATCCAGGGTATCGACGAGCAGTACTTC.

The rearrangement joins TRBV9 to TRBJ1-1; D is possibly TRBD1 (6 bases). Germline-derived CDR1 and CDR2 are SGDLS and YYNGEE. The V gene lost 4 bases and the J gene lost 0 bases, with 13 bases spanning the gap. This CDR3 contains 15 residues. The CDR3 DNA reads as TGTGCCAGCAGCCCCGGGGGGGGCTTGAACACTGAAGCTTTCTTT. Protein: CASSPGGGLNTEAFF.

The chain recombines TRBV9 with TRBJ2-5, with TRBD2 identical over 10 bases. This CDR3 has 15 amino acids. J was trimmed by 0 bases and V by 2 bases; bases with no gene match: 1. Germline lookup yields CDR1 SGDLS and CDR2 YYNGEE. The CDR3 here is CASSVGLADQETQYF. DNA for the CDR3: TGTGCCAGCAGCGTTGGACTAGCGGACCAAGAGACCCAGTACTTC.

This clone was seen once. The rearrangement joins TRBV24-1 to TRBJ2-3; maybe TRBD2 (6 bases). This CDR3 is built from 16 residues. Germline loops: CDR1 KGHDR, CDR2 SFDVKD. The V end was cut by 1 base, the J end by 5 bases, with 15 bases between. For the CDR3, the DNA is TGTGCCACCAGTGATTTCGTTTCCGGGAGTCTAGATACGCAGTATTTT. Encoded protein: CATSDFVSGSLDTQYF.

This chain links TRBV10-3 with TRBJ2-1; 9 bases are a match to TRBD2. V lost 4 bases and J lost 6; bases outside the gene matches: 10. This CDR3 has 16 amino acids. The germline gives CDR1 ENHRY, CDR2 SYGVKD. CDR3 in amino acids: CAISVPRRGGPNEQFF. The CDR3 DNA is TGTGCCATCAGTGTTCCTAGGCGGGGGGGGCCCAATGAGCAGTTCTTC.